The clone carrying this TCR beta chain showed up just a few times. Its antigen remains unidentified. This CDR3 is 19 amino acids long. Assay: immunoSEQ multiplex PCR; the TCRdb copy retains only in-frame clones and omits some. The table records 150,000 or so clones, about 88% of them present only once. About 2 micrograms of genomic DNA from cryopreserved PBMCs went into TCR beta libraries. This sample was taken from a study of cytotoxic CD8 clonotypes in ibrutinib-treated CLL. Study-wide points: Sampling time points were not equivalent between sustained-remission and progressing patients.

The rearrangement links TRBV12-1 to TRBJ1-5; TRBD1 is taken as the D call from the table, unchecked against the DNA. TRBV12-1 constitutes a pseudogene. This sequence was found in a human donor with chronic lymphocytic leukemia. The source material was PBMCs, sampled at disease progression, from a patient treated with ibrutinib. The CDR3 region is CASSDGGDRGPQGNQPQHF. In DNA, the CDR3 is TGTGCCAGCAGTGACGGAGGGGACAGGGGCCCCCAGGGCAATCAGCCCCAGCATTTT.